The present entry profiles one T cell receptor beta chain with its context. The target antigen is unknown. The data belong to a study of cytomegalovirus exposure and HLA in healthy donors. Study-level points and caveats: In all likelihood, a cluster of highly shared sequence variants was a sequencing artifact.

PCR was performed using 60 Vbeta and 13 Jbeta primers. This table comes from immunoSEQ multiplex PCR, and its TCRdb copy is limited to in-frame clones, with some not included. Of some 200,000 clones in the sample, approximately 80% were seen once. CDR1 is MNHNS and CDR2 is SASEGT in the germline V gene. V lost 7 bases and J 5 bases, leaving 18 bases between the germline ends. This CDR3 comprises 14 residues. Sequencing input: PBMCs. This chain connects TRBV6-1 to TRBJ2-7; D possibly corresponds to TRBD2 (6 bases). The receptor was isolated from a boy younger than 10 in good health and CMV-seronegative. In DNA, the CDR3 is TGTGCCAGCAACCATAGGAGGGGAGTTAACGAGCAGTACTTC. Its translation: CASNHRRGVNEQYF.